This T cell receptor beta chain is drawn from a study of blood T cells in healthy people across ages. This clonotype was found a few times. Germline V CDR1 and CDR2: SGHNT, YENEEA. This CDR3 comprises 13 residues. V lost 5 bases and J lost 14; bases outside the gene matches: 12. With a J-beta primer mix and a sample-barcoded 5' primer, a second PCR ran about 6 to 11 cycles. TCRdb passed the 5' RACE reads through MiXCR, listing each CDR3 protein once. The data contain around 800,000 distinct CDR3 sequences, about 53% of them singletons. The clonotype originates from a man at least 80 years old in good health. This chain connects TRBV11-3 to TRBJ2-3; 8 bases fit TRBD2. Sequencing used blood. The CDR3 DNA reads as TGTGCCAGCAGCCAGGGGAGCGGGGGATACGCGTATTTT. The encoded protein is CASSQGSGGYAYF.